The sequence of this T cell receptor (beta chain) was determined in a study of cytomegalovirus exposure and HLA in healthy donors. Points from the study as a whole: TCR beta chains numbering 164 were designated cytomegalovirus-associated.

Concerning this clone itself: Antigen specificity is unknown.

The PCR used 60 Vbeta and 13 Jbeta primers. Sequencing was performed with immunoSEQ multiplex PCR; in TCRdb, only in-frame clones are kept and a portion is missing. The sample holds roughly 200,000 clones, approximately 84% seen once. V lost 2 bases and J lost 0; bases outside the gene matches: 10. The germline gives CDR1 MDHEN, CDR2 SYDVKM. CDR3 length: 18 residues. The clonotype was recovered from a middle-aged woman in good health and CMV-seronegative. The V gene is TRBV28, the J gene TRBJ1-3, with 7 nucleotides matching TRBD1. Sequenced: PBMCs. Written as DNA, the CDR3 is TGTGCCAGCAGTTTAGATTGGACAGGATTGAGCTCTGGAAACACCATATATTTT. Encoded protein: CASSLDWTGLSSGNTIYF.